This TCR beta chain was found in a study of T cells in Graves' hyperthyroidism and ophthalmopathy. What was amplified from RNA transcripts were TCR beta CDR3 regions. HTBI primers were the set used in a first-round RT-PCR of the TCR CDR3. Each CDR3 protein gets one entry after TCRdb re-called the multiplex PCR reads with MiXCR. The data contain about 480,000 distinct CDR3 sequences, over 13% of them seen just once; the ten biggest clones take up less than 20%. This clonotype occurred a few times. After removal of 0 bases from V and 1 base from J, the junction contained 3 bases not matched to a gene. Germline-derived CDR1 and CDR2 are LNHNV and YYDKDF (reference sequence). The CDR3 is made up of 16 amino acids.

Material for sequencing was blood. The clonotype comes from a woman aged 18-30 years with Graves' hyperthyroidism. The chain is built from TRBV15 and TRBJ2-3; 8 positions match TRBD2. The CDR3 region is CATSRDISGGTDTQYF. As DNA, the CDR3 is TGTGCCACCAGCAGAGATATTAGCGGGGGCACAGATACGCAGTATTTT.